The following is a TCR beta chain sequence with its context. As yet, its antigen is unknown. These data come from a study of shared clonotypes between healthy human individuals. The length of the CDR3 is 17 residues. Germline V gene data show CDR1 as MNHEY and CDR2 as SMNVEV (reference sequence). Between the trimmed V and J ends, which lost 6 bases and 8 bases, there was a span of 26 bases. Repertoires were generated with immunoSEQ multiplex PCR, while TCRdb's copy carries only in-frame clones and drops some. The table includes millions of clones, roughly 96% detected once. Study results and caveats: It was the non-shared clonotypes that had lower generation probabilities than clonotypes shared by all four donors.

The J gene is TRBJ2-4, the V gene TRBV27; D is possibly TRBD1 (6 bases). The sample comprised naive CD4+ T cells sorted from blood. The subset was: CD45RA+ positively selected. The clonotype was recovered from a man younger than 30 in good health. This CDR3 reads CASSHSTGPPSRDIQYF. DNA for the CDR3: TGTGCCAGCAGCCATAGTACAGGGCCTCCTAGCAGGGACATTCAGTACTTC.